Listed below are T cell receptor beta chains from one sample, sequenced in a study of read filtering for tumor transcriptome and immune sequencing. TCRdb re-analysed the reads in MiXCR, keeping a single row per CDR3 protein. The table lists 30,000 to 35,000 distinct CDR3 sequences, less than 20% of them singletons, with 16% in the top ten. The sample consisted of a population of CD138-negative cells sorted from bone marrow. The receptors were gathered from a donor aged 40 or older with multiple myeloma. CDR3s include the opening cysteine and the closing phenylalanine or tryptophan. The order of the fields is V gene, clone size, J gene, CDR3 protein. The listing skips clone size in some rows; elsewhere it reads once, few, many or a size class.

>TRBV4-1|many|TRBJ2-2
CASSQVAGFGELFF
>TRBV30|NA|TRBJ2-3
CAWSVWRITDTQYF
>TRBV9|many|TRBJ1-5
CASRTQHF
>TRBV5-1|many|TRBJ2-5
CASSLQGEETQYF
>TRBV6-1|NA|TRBJ1-2
CASSEVTADNYGYTF
>TRBV6-2/TRBV6-3|many|TRBJ1-1
CASIPGTTVEEAFF
>TRBV7-9|medium-sized|TRBJ2-1
CASSPGLAAGNEQFF
>TRBV28|many|TRBJ2-5
CATNIPGKETQYF
>TRBV7-2|many|TRBJ1-5
CASSLATLRQANQPQHF
>TRBV6-4|many|TRBJ2-3
CASSLGLADTDTQYF
>TRBV4-1|many|TRBJ2-1
CASSQVQRSFSNEQFF
>TRBV28|NA|TRBJ2-7
CASSSSLTGGYGQYF
>TRBV20-1|many|TRBJ2-1
CSALRTWGNEQFF
>TRBV30|many|TRBJ2-7
CAWTRGGQLYEQYF
>TRBV6-5|NA|TRBJ2-7
CASSPGGYEQYF
>TRBV5-1|many|TRBJ2-1
CASSLAASHNEQFF
>TRBV28|NA|TRBJ1-1
CASSLGRDTEAFF
>TRBV7-8|few|TRBJ2-3
CASSLEYTDTQYF
>TRBV5-1|many|TRBJ2-5
CASSLEVAGGLETQYF
>TRBV5-1|many|TRBJ2-1
CASSLGTGWDNEQFF
>TRBV5-5|many|TRBJ2-1
CASSTMSGGYNEQFF
>TRBV20-1|few|TRBJ1-2
CSARAPRTGPLANYGYTF
>TRBV9|many|TRBJ2-5
CASSVVLAGVETQYF
>TRBV29-1|many|TRBJ2-1
CSASGLAGGLIGEQFF
>TRBV20-1|many|TRBJ2-1
CSARDTRASGGYNEQFF